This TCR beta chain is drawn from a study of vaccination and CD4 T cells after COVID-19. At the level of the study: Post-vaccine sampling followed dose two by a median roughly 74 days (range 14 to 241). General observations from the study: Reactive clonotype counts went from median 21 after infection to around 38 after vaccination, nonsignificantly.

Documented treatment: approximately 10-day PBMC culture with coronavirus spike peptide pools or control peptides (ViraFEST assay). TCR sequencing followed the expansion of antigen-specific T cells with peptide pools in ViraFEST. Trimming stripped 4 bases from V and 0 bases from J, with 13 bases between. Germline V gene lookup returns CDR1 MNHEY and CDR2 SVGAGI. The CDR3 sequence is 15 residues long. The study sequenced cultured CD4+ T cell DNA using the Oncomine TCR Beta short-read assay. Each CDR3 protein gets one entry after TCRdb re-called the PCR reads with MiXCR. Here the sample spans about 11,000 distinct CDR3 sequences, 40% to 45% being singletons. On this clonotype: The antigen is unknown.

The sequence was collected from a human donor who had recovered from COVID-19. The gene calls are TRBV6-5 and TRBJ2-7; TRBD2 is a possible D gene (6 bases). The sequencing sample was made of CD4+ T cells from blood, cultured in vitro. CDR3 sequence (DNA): TGTGCCAGCAGTTTCGGGGACTTCAGCTCCTACGAGCAGTACTTC. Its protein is CASSFGDFSSYEQYF.